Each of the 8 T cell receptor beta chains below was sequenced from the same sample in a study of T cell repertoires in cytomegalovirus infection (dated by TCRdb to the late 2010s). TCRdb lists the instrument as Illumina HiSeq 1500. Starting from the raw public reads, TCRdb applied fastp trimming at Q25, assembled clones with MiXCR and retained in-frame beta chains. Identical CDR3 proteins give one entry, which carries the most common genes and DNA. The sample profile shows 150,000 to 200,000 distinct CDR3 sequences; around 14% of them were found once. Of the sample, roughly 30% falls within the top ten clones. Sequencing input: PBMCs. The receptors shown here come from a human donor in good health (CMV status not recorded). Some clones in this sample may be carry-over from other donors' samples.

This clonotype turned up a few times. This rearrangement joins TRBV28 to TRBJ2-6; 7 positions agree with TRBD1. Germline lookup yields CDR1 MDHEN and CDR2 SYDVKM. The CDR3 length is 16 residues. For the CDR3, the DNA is TGTGTGTGCGAGGGGGCGGCTAGCTCTGGGGCCAACGTCCTGACTTTC. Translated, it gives CVCEGAASSGANVLTF.

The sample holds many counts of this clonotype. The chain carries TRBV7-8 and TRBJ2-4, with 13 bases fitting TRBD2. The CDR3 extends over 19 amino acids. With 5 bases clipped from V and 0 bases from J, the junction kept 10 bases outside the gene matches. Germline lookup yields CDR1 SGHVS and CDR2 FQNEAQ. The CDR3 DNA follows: TGTGCCAGCAGCCCTAGACTAGCGGGAGGCTCCATAGCCAAAAACATTCAGTACTTC. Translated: CASSPRLAGGSIAKNIQYF.

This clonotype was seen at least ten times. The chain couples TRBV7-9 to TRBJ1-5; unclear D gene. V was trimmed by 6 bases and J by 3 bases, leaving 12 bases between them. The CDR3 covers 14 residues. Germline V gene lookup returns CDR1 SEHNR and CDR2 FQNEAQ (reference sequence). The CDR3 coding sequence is TGTGCCAGCAGTCCAACAGCAAACAATCAGCCCCAGCATTTT. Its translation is CASSPTANNQPQHF.

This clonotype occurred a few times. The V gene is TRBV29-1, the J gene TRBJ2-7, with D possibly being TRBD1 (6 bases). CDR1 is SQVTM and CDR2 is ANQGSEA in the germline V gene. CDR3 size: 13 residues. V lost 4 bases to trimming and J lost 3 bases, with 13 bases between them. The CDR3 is CSVGPGAVYEQYF. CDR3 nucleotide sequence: TGCAGCGTTGGGCCAGGGGCCGTCTACGAGCAGTACTTC.

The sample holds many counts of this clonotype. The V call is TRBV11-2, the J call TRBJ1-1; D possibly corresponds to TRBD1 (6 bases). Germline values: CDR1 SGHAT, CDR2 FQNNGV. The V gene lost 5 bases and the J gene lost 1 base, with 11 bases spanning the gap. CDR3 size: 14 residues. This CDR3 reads CASSLIGGNTEAFF. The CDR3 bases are TGTGCCAGCAGCCTAATAGGGGGGAACACTGAAGCTTTCTTT.

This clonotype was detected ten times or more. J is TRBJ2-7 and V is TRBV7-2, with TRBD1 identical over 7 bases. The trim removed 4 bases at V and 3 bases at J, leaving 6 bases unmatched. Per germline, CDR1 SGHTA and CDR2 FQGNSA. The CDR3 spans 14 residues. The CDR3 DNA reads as TGTGCCAGCAGCTGGCCCGGGACAGACTACGAGCAGTACTTC. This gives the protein CASSWPGTDYEQYF. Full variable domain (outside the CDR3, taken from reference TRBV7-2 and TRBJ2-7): GAGVSQSPSNKVTEKGKDVELRCDPISGHTALYWYRQSLGQGLEFLIYFQGNSAPDKSGLPSDRFSAERTGGSVSTLTIQRTQQEDSAVYLCASSWPGTDYEQYFGPGTRLTVT.

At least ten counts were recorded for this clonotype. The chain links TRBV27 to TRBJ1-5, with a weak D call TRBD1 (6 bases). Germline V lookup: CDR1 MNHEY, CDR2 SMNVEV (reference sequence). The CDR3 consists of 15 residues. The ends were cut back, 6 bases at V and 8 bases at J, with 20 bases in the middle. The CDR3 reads CASRLGGFPKEPQHF. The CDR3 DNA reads TGTGCCAGCAGACTAGGGGGATTTCCCAAGGAGCCCCAGCATTTT.

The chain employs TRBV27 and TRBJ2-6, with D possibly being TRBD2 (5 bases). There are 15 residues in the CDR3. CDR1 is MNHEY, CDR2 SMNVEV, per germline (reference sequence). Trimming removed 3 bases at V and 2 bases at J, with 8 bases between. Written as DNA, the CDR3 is TGTGCCAGCAGTTTTGGGAGTGCTGGGGCCAACGTCCTGACTTTC. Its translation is CASSFGSAGANVLTF.